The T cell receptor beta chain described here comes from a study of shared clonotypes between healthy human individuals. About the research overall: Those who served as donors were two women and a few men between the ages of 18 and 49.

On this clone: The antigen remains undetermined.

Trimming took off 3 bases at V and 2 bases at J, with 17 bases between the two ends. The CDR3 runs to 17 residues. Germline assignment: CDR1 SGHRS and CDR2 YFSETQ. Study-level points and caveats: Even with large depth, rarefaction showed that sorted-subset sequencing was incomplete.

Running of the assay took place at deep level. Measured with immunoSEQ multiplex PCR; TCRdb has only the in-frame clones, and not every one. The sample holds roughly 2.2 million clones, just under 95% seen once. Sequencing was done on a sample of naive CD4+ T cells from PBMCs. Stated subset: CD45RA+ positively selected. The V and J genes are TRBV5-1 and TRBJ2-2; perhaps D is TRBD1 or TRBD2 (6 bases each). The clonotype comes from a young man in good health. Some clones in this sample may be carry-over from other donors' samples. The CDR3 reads CASSSPWGARNTGELFF. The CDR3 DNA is TGCGCCAGCAGCTCCCCCTGGGGGGCGCGAAACACCGGGGAGCTGTTTTTT.